This TCR beta chain was observed in a study of shared clonotypes between healthy human individuals. Broader study findings: Inspection by rarefaction showed sorted-subset sequencing to be incomplete despite large depth. Naive subsets, compared against memory subsets, generally had larger estimated richness values. Sequencing depth was predicted to influence how clonotypes are shared among donors.

CD4+ cell separation produced CD45RA+ naive and CD45RA-negative memory subsets. Regarding this clone: The antigen remains undetermined.

TCRdb's copy holds only in-frame clones and misses some; the assay was immunoSEQ multiplex PCR. The table shows approximately 2.5 million clones, with around nine tenths occurring only once. Germline CDR1 is SGHKS and CDR2 is YYEKEE (reference sequence). Trimming took off 0 bases at V and 6 bases at J, with 16 bases between the two ends. The CDR3 spans 15 residues. This chain joins TRBV5-5 and TRBJ2-7, with D perhaps matching TRBD1 (6 bases). Sequencing was done on a sample of naive CD4+ T cells sorted from blood. The subset here: CD45RA+ positively selected. This sequence was found in a man younger than 30 in good health. The CDR3 region has the DNA TGTGCCAGCAGCTTGGTGTCCAGGGGTAGGACCGAGCAGTACTTC. Protein sequence: CASSLVSRGRTEQYF.